The present entry profiles one TCR beta chain with its context. The sample belongs to a study of blood T cell repertoires in COVID-19. Background on the study: T cells, B-cell-depleted T cells, or PBMCs provided the cDNA or gDNA that served as material.

Unmatched junction bases numbered 10, after V lost 6 bases and J lost 3 bases. The CDR3 length is 16 residues. CDR1 and CDR2 from the germline V gene are LGHDT and YNNKEL (reference sequence). TCRdb's table, derived via immunoSEQ multiplex PCR, lists solely in-frame clones and lacks some. The table records more than 300,000 clones, more than 75% of them present only once. The clonotype was recovered from a woman aged 50 to 60 with COVID-19, enrolled during active disease. The sample taken for sequencing was peripheral blood. The chain carries TRBV3-1 (or the pseudogene TRBV3-2) and TRBJ2-5; 10 bases line up with TRBD2. CDR3 amino acids: CASRIRSLAGKETQYF. CDR3 bases: TGTGCCAGCAGGATCCGGTCACTAGCGGGAAAAGAGACCCAGTACTTC.